This T cell receptor beta chain is from a study of PD-1 blockade in classical Hodgkin lymphoma. Study-level background: Patients were treated with nivolumab at 3 mg/kg, and this was given intravenously every 2 weeks.

To note about this clone: Its antigen is not identified.

Time point in this sample: cycle 4 day 1 (C4D1), after 6 weeks of nivolumab. Autologous stem cell transplantation was followed by relapse in every patient, and brentuximab vedotin exposure varied. Purification of CD4+ T cells from thawed PBMCs was performed via magnetic negative selection. Broader study findings: While CD8+ TCR diversity did not rise significantly by C4D1, CD4+ TCR diversity did.

V lost 4 bases and J lost 5, with 11 bases in between. Germline CDR1 is LNHNV and CDR2 is YYDKDF (reference sequence). This CDR3 is built from 14 residues. Assay: immunoSEQ multiplex PCR; the TCRdb copy retains only in-frame clones and omits some. The sample holds about 27,000 clones, 75% to 90% seen once. Sequencing used CD4+ T cells from blood, obtained before the fourth cycle of nivolumab. The clonotype originates from a human donor with classical Hodgkin lymphoma. The chain recombines TRBV15 with TRBJ2-2; D is unresolved. DNA for the CDR3: TGTGCCACCAGCAAGGACCGGAAGACCGGGGAGCTGTTTTTT. Encoded protein: CATSKDRKTGELFF.